The clone carrying this TCR beta chain was recorded at least ten times. Its antigen remains unknown. As for time point: patch test 2, 6 weeks after DPC sensitization. The treatment denotes: therapeutic diphenylcyclopropenone sensitization with weekly scalp DPC. These data belong to a study of human T cells and chemical hapten exposure. Notes on the study in general: The number of TCRs above 1 in 1000 frequency did not change after DPC sensitization.

Trimming took off 5 bases at V and 0 bases at J, with 11 bases between the two ends. The CDR3 is 15 amino acids. CDR1 and CDR2 from the germline V gene are MDHEN and SYDVKM. MiXCR, run by TCRdb on the RACE reads, gives a single entry per CDR3 protein. The table shows about 69,000 distinct CDR3 sequences, with 10% occurring only once. The sequence was obtained from a woman aged 45-60 years with alopecia areata. Some clones in this sample may be carry-over from other donors' samples. The V call is TRBV28, the J call TRBJ2-1; TRBD1 might be the D (5 bases). Sequenced material: whole blood, taken in connection with sensitization to the hapten diphenylcyclopropenone (DPC). This CDR3 is CASSARVPSYNEQFF. CDR3 DNA: TGTGCCAGCAGTGCCAGGGTGCCCTCCTACAATGAGCAGTTCTTC.